This T cell receptor (beta chain) was captured by sequencing in a study of blood T cell repertoires in COVID-19 (dated by TCRdb to 2019 to 2021). With regard to the full study: Collaborator samples came from the United States, Italy and Spain and covered acute and convalescent phases of COVID-19. The material from the prospective study consisted of cDNA or gDNA derived from T cells, B-cell-depleted T cells, or PBMCs. Deeply sampled blood TCRbeta repertoires from subjects exposed to, actively infected with, or recovered from COVID-19 were included in the dataset. A freely available public database, intended as a resource for researchers studying the immune response to SARS-CoV-2, is where the repertoires were released. Samples were obtained from the ongoing ImmuneRACE study (first 160 participants) and from over a thousand subjects provided by 6 global collaborators. The sample metadata nearly always contained a de-identified subject ID, COVID-19 status, age in years and sex. HLA class I and class II types, where available, came from metadata supplied by the sample provider rather than from assay-based typing. On the study overall, not on this receptor specifically: The quantity of clinical and demographic metadata differed by source and by participant and was supplied without curation.

The immunoSEQ Assay, a bias-controlled multiplex PCR, was used to amplify TCRbeta CDR3 regions from genomic DNA. The authors' analysis ran thus. The number of nucleated cells in each sample was estimated by amplification of reference gene primers within the assay. To quantify the absolute abundance of each unique TCRbeta CDR3 rearrangement, sequence reads were collapsed and filtered. Productive Simpson clonality was computed per sample as the square root of Simpson's diversity index over productive rearrangements. Not all clones reach the TCRdb copy of this immuneACCESS table, which keeps in-frame sequences only. Checked studies attribute under half of the gap to unresolved V genes and leave the rest unexplained. The V and J calls and the clone size are those of that table, but D and trimming were determined from the DNA. The table for this sample lists about 350,000 clones; 87% of them were counted only once. In total, the top ten clones hold over 6% of the sample.

In Seattle, one collaborating source enrolled patients while the infection was active and tracked those patients longitudinally over the course of disease. Each collaborating institution followed its own protocols to collect whole blood in K2EDTA tubes. For TCRbeta analysis, collaborators shipped samples as frozen whole blood, isolated PBMCs, or DNA extracted from either of those sample types. The cysteine opens and the phenylalanine closes a CDR3 of 17 amino acids. Only the CDR3 portion is preserved as DNA: 51 bases, with reading frame beginning at the first base. The germline V gene provides CDR1 ENHRY and CDR2 SYGVKD. V is shortened by 0 bases, J by 0 bases, and the region joining them spans 14 bases. On this clone: Its specific antigen is unknown. No quality values exist for individual bases; no much larger clone is one base distant.

The clonotype comes from a woman between 50 and 59 years old with COVID-19, enrolled during active disease. The sequencing input was peripheral blood. Recombination connected TRBV10-3 to TRBJ1-1; the best D guess is TRBD1, with 5 bases matching. The CDR3 protein sequence reads: CAISESPGKSLNTEAFF. The nucleotide sequence is TGTGCCATCAGTGAGTCTCCAGGGAAATCTTTGAACACTGAAGCTTTCTTT.